These 21 T cell receptor beta chains originate from one sample sequenced in a study of T-cell memory formation after mild COVID-19. Each CDR3 protein gets one entry after TCRdb re-called the 5' RACE reads with MiXCR. The top ten hold around 27% of the sample, which has 70,000 to 100,000 distinct CDR3 sequences, about 13% seen once. Sequenced: PBMCs or a T cell subset sorted from them (not recorded which). The receptors come from an adult woman who had mild COVID-19 (a few samples of this study predate the infection). Cell type and time point are not known.

Details on this clonotype: The junction and the germline gene differ at one end; a read error may be behind it. This chain links TRBV29-1 with TRBJ2-5, with D maybe TRBD2 (6 bases). Germline-derived CDR1 and CDR2 are SQVTM and ANQGSEA. CDR3 length equals 15 residues. CDR3 DNA: TGCAGCGTTGAGGGCGGGGCGATCCTCCAAGAGACCAAGTACTTC. Translating it yields CSVEGGAILQETKYF.

The chain couples TRBV7-9 to TRBJ2-7, with 9 positions matching TRBD2. The CDR3 is made up of 16 amino acids. Losses at the gene ends were 5 bases for V and 0 bases for J; bases not matched to a gene: 8. Germline-derived CDR1 and CDR2 are SEHNR and FQNEAQ (reference sequence). CDR3 DNA sequence: TGTGCCAGCAGCCCTCTGAGCGGGGGGATCTCCTACGAGCAGTACTTC. It is translated as CASSPLSGGISYEQYF. Combining the CDR3 with reference TRBV7-9 and TRBJ2-7 gives the whole variable domain DTGVSQNPRHKITKRGQNVTFRCDPISEHNRLYWYRQTLGQGPEFLTYFQNEAQLEKSRLLSDRFSAERPKGSFSTLEIQRTEQGDSAMYLCASSPLSGGISYEQYFGPGTRLTVT.

This clonotype was seen a handful of times. The V and J genes are TRBV7-6 and TRBJ2-7, with a tentative D call TRBD1 (7 bases). Trimming left V 5 bases short and J 5 bases short, with 16 bases between. CDR3 size: 14 residues. The germline V gene has CDR1 SGHVS and CDR2 FNYEAQ. Here the CDR3 DNA reads TGTGCCAGCAGCCCCGGAGGGGGCATCGACGAGCAGTACTTC. It encodes CASSPGGGIDEQYF.

This clonotype was seen at least ten times. This sequence joins TRBV7-9 and TRBJ2-2; possibly TRBD1 for D (6 bases). V lost 5 bases, J lost 6 bases, and 16 bases lay in between. Germline values: CDR1 SEHNR, CDR2 FQNEAQ (reference sequence). There are 15 residues in the CDR3. CDR3 coding DNA: TGTGCCAGCAGCCCCCGTACCACAGGGTCCGGGGAGCTGTTTTTT. Translation: CASSPRTTGSGELFF.

CDR3 sequence (DNA): TGTGCCAGCAGCTTGCCGGGACAGTTCTACGAGCAGTACTTC. This codes for CASSLPGQFYEQYF. V and J are TRBV5-6 and TRBJ2-7; TRBD1 matches at 7 bases. With V trimmed by 1 base and J by 3 bases, 4 bases remained unmatched. The germline gives CDR1 SGHDT, CDR2 YYEEEE. The CDR3 length is 14 residues.

This sequence joins TRBV15 and TRBJ2-1; D is unclear. The CDR3 sequence is 14 residues long. Deletions cut 6 bases from V and 8 bases from J, with 17 bases between. Germline assignment: CDR1 LNHNV and CDR2 YYDKDF (reference sequence). The chain's CDR3 is CATSTSTDTYEQFF. The CDR3 bases are TGTGCCACCAGTACATCTACCGACACCTATGAGCAGTTCTTC.

The CDR3 nucleotides are TGTGCCTGGAGTGGGGCGGTGTTCTCCTATAATTCACCCCTCCACTTT. It translates to CAWSGAVFSYNSPLHF. The chain couples TRBV30 to TRBJ1-6; no firm D call. Germline V lookup: CDR1 GTSNPN, CDR2 SVGIG (reference sequence). This CDR3 comprises 16 residues. V was cut by 1 base and J by 0 bases, with 10 bases left in between.

The rearrangement links TRBV28 to TRBJ2-4; 9 bases agree with TRBD2. The CDR3 covers 15 residues. The trim removed 6 bases at V and 2 bases at J, leaving 5 bases unmatched. Per the germline V gene, CDR1 is MDHEN and CDR2 is SYDVKM. As DNA, the CDR3 is TGTGCCAGCAGCGCCGGGACTAGCACCAAAAACATTCAGTACTTC. This translates into CASSAGTSTKNIQYF.

The chain uses TRBV4-2 and TRBJ2-7; 13 nucleotides agree with TRBD2. This CDR3 is 16 amino acids long. Germline trimming cut 1 base from V and 3 bases from J; bases unmatched to any gene: 3. Germline values: CDR1 LGHNA, CDR2 YNFKEQ. CDR3 region: CASSQGLAGGSYEQYF. The CDR3 nucleotides read TGTGCCAGCAGCCAAGGACTAGCGGGGGGCAGCTACGAGCAGTACTTC.

In this sample, this clonotype turned up a few times. The V gene is TRBV5-1, the J gene TRBJ2-5, with 10 bases aligning to TRBD2. The V gene end was trimmed by 4 bases and the J gene end by 4 bases; junction bases not matched to a gene: 7. This CDR3 contains 15 residues. The germline gives CDR1 SGHRS, CDR2 YFSETQ. CDR3 sequence reads: CASSPLAGEVETQYF. CDR3 nucleotides: TGCGCCAGCAGCCCGCTAGCGGGAGAGGTAGAGACCCAGTACTTC.

This rearrangement joins TRBV27 to TRBJ2-2, with 7 nucleotides matching TRBD2. The CDR3 is 15 residues long. V gave up 3 bases and J gave up 5 bases; unmatched junction bases: 6. The germline V gene has CDR1 MNHEY and CDR2 SMNVEV (reference sequence). The CDR3 spells CASSLGLAVTGELFF. DNA of the CDR3: TGTGCCAGCAGTTTGGGGCTAGCGGTAACCGGGGAGCTGTTTTTT.

V gene TRBV25-1 combines with J gene TRBJ2-5; D tentatively fits TRBD1 or TRBD2 (5 bases each). Per the germline V gene, CDR1 is MGHDK and CDR2 is SYGVNS. The CDR3 length is 13 residues. With 9 bases removed from V and 4 bases from J, the gap between germline ends came to 15 bases. CDR3 residues: CASGTADPETQYF. The CDR3 nucleotides are TGTGCCAGTGGGACCGCGGACCCAGAGACCCAGTACTTC.

This chain joins TRBV2 and TRBJ2-7; D call uncertain. There are 10 residues in the CDR3. The V end was cut by 4 bases, the J end by 5 bases, with 3 bases between. The germline V gene has CDR1 SNHLY and CDR2 FYNNEI. The CDR3, as DNA: TGTGCCAGCAGTGTCCACGAGCAGTACTTC. Protein sequence: CASSVHEQYF.

This clonotype was seen a few times. The chain uses TRBV12-3 or TRBV12-4 and TRBJ2-1, with D possibly being TRBD1 or TRBD2 (5 bases each). This CDR3 is built from 14 residues. V gave up 7 bases and J gave up 7 bases, with 17 bases separating them. CDR3 protein: CASTLETEGNEQFF. DNA for the CDR3: TGTGCCAGCACCTTAGAGACTGAGGGGAATGAGCAGTTCTTC.

This clonotype was seen more than once but under ten times. The chain couples TRBV5-4 to TRBJ2-2, with 12 bases that match TRBD2. There are 17 residues in the CDR3. Germline CDR1 is SGHNT and CDR2 is YYREEE (reference sequence). V was pared by 10 bases and J by 0 bases, with 10 bases of the junction left unmatched. The CDR3 DNA reads as TGTGCCGGTCAAAAACTAGCGGGGGGCCCGAACACCGGGGAGCTGTTTTTT. Encoded protein: CAGQKLAGGPNTGELFF.

This chain uses TRBV12-3 or TRBV12-4 with TRBJ2-2, with D perhaps TRBD1 (6 bases). The CDR3 consists of 16 residues. Trimming removed 5 bases at V and 0 bases at J, with 13 bases between. The CDR3 loop is CASSLRDIANTGELFF. DNA of the CDR3: TGTGCCAGCAGTCTCCGGGACATAGCGAACACCGGGGAGCTGTTTTTT.

The table lists this clonotype with a few counts. This rearrangement joins TRBV7-9 to TRBJ2-1; 10 bases align to TRBD2. V dropped 4 bases and J dropped 8; count of bases not matched to a gene: 8. The germline V gene has CDR1 SEHNR and CDR2 FQNEAQ (reference sequence). The CDR3 is 15 residues long. In DNA, the CDR3 is TGTGCCAGCAGCTCGACTAGCGGGCAGAGGGATGAGCAGTTCTTC. Its translation: CASSSTSGQRDEQFF. The entire variable domain, with the rest obtained from reference TRBV7-9 and TRBJ2-1, is as follows: DTGVSQNPRHKITKRGQNVTFRCDPISEHNRLYWYRQTLGQGPEFLTYFQNEAQLEKSRLLSDRFSAERPKGSFSTLEIQRTEQGDSAMYLCASSSTSGQRDEQFFGPGTRLTVL.

The chain carries TRBV5-1 and TRBJ1-2; the D gene is possibly TRBD1 (5 bases). V was shortened by 4 bases and J by 4 bases, with 20 bases between the two germline ends. The germline V gene encodes CDR1 SGHRS and CDR2 YFSETQ. The CDR3 sequence is 16 residues long. The CDR3 DNA follows: TGCGCCAGCAGCGATCCCGGGACGGCCTTAGGCTATGGCTACACCTTC. It translates to CASSDPGTALGYGYTF.

V is TRBV15 and J is TRBJ2-3; tentatively, D is TRBD1 (6 bases). V shed 8 bases and J shed 1 base, with 10 bases lying between them. The CDR3 loop spans 13 amino acids. CDR1 and CDR2 from the germline V gene are LNHNV and YYDKDF (reference sequence). The CDR3: CATASGGTDTQYF. CDR3 nucleotides: TGTGCCACCGCCTCAGGGGGCACAGATACGCAGTATTTT.

This clonotype appeared a few times. The CDR3 here is CAWSVLKVGDTEAFF. The CDR3 DNA follows: TGTGCCTGGAGTGTACTTAAGGTTGGGGACACTGAAGCTTTCTTT. This sequence joins TRBV30 and TRBJ1-1; no definite D call. The V end lost 0 bases, the J end lost 3 bases, and 14 bases lay between the germline ends. The CDR3 runs to 15 residues. Germline lookup yields CDR1 GTSNPN and CDR2 SVGIG (reference sequence).

This clonotype was seen at least ten times. The chain is built from TRBV14 and TRBJ2-7; 7 bases match TRBD2. The germline gives CDR1 SGHDN, CDR2 FVKESK. V lost 5 bases, J lost 4 bases, and 8 bases stayed unmatched. The CDR3 has 14 residues. CDR3 protein: CASSRQTGGYEQYF. The CDR3 coding sequence is TGTGCCAGCAGCAGACAGACGGGGGGTTACGAGCAGTACTTC.